A single TCR beta chain is shown here with its context. The target of this receptor is not known. No clone much larger than this one lies a single base away; base qualities are absent. The record originates from a study of early T cells in non-severe SARS-CoV-2 infection (dated by TCRdb to the early 2020s). With regard to the full study: Because TCR sequencing was done on bulk RNA from unsorted whole blood, the alpha and beta chains could not be paired.

What the work shows at the level of the full study, not this receptor alone: VDJdb matching was skewed toward anti-spike CD8 responses and likely underestimated virus-specific expansions, missing private and CD4 specificities.

The study was a case-control design nested within a healthcare worker cohort in London, UK, with weekly nasopharyngeal swab PCR tests and blood sampling. Between 23 and 31 March 2020, the week of the UK lockdown, healthcare workers were enrolled and then followed up weekly for as long as 16 weeks. Library preparation was by 5' RACE. Sequencing used a NextSeq 500. The TCR library protocol attached unique molecular identifiers to individual cDNA molecules to correct for sequencing error and PCR bias. Sequencing covered both TCR alpha and beta chains, and within each sample the abundances of alpha and beta sequences were tightly co-correlated. In the authors' own workflow: Decombinator V4 was used to perform V gene, J gene and CDR3 annotation of TCR sequences. Expanded TCRs were defined as changing significantly between any two time points under a Poisson model with p below 0.0001. Abundances of TCRs were expressed as counts per million after normalisation to the total number of TCRs sequenced in each sample. TRAV1-2 paired with TRAJ12, TRAJ20 or TRAJ33 defined MAIT TCRs, while TRAV10 paired with TRAJ18 defined iNKT TCRs. VDJdb, accessed on 1 November 2021, was searched for TCRs annotated for CMV, EBV and SARS-CoV-2, and TCRs annotated for more than one antigen were excluded. TCRdb itself trimmed the public reads at Q25 with fastp, ran MiXCR and retained productive beta chains. Duplicate CDR3 protein sequences are folded into a single record with the most common DNA and genes. What appears here as the V and J calls and clone size reflects TCRdb's work, not the paper's. In all, the sample holds 79,000 or so distinct CDR3 sequences, and around 13% of those were seen once. Jointly, the top ten make up around 1.1% of the sample.

The CDR3 contains 15 residues, cysteine and phenylalanine counted. The read is trimmed to its CDR3 DNA, 45 bases read in frame from base 1. V and J are truncated by 1 base and 1 base respectively, leaving an intervening sequence of 9 bases. The clonotype was recovered from an adult who was a healthcare worker with PCR-confirmed SARS-CoV-2 infection or an uninfected control (not recorded which). Rearrangement joined TRBV12-3 or TRBV12-4 to TRBJ2-3, with the D gene uncertain. The sequencing sample was made of whole blood. The bases are TGTGCCAGCAGTTTAGGCCTTTGGGGCACAGATACGCAGTATTTT. The encoded protein is CASSLGLWGTDTQYF.